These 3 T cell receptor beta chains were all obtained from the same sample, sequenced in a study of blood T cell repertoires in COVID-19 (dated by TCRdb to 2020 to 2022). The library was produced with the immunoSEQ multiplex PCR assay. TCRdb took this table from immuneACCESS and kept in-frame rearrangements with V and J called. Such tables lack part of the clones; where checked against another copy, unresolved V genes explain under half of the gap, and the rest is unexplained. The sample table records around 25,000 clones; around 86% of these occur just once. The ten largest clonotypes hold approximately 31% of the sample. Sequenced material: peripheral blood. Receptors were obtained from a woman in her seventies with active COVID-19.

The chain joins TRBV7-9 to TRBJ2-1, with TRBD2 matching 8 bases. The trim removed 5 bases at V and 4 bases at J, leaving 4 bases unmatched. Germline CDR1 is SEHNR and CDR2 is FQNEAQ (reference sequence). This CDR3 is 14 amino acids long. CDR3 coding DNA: TGTGCCAGCAGCCCTAGCGGGTGGTACAATGAGCAGTTCTTC. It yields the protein CASSPSGWYNEQFF.

The CDR3 nucleotides are TGTGCCACCAGCAGAGATGGTTTCGGGGGGGGCTCCAATTCACCCCTCCACTTT. Its protein is CATSRDGFGGGSNSPLHF. V gene TRBV15 combines with J gene TRBJ1-6; possible D gene TRBD1, 6 bases. The ends were cut back, 0 bases at V and 7 bases at J, with 19 bases in the middle. The CDR3 spans 18 residues. CDR1 is LNHNV and CDR2 is YYDKDF in the germline V gene (reference sequence).

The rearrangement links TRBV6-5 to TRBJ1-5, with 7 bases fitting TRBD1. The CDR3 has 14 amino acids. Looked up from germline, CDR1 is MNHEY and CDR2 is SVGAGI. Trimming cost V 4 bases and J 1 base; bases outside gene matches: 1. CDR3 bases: TGTGCCAGCAGTTTGGGACAGAGCAATCAGCCCCAGCATTTT. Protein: CASSLGQSNQPQHF.